The 17 T cell receptor beta chains listed next were all sequenced from one sample in a study of response to subunit inactivated influenza vaccine. TCRdb recomputed calls from the RT-PCR reads with MiXCR, one row per CDR3 protein. This table has over 150,000 distinct CDR3 sequences, around 10% appearing once. The input for sequencing was CD8+ T cells sorted from PBMCs, taken around 25 months after vaccination. The receptors here all came from a man aged 50 to 75 who received an inactivated influenza vaccine.

There are many counts of this clonotype. The rearrangement links TRBV5-6 to TRBJ2-7; a possible D gene is TRBD2 (6 bases). The V gene's germline CDR1 is SGHDT and CDR2 YYEEEE. The CDR3 is 15 amino acids. Trimming took off 2 bases at V and 6 bases at J, with 18 bases between the two ends. The CDR3 DNA reads as TGTGCCAGCAGCTTCGTCGGGGGTGGGAACAGCGAGCAGTACTTC. Translated: CASSFVGGGNSEQYF.

This clonotype turned up a few times. The chain links TRBV28 to TRBJ2-3, with D possibly being TRBD1 (5 bases). Germline lookup yields CDR1 MDHEN and CDR2 SYDVKM. The ends were cut back, 5 bases at V and 0 bases at J, with 15 bases in the middle. The CDR3 is made up of 16 amino acids. CDR3 sequence: CASSPLQGYSTDTQYF. CDR3 coding DNA: TGTGCCAGCAGTCCCCTTCAGGGATATAGCACAGATACGCAGTATTTT.

This chain joins TRBV21-1 and TRBJ1-4. TRBV21-1 is a listed pseudogene. The CDR3 runs to 15 residues. For the CDR3, the DNA is TGTGCCAGCAGCAGTGCACGGTTACCAAATGAAAAACTGTTTTTT. Protein sequence: CASSSARLPNEKLFF.

In this sample, this clonotype turned up many times. The chain is built from TRBV7-9 and TRBJ2-1, with 13 bases aligning to TRBD2. The V gene end was trimmed by 1 base and the J gene end by 2 bases; junction bases not matched to a gene: 2. The CDR3 runs 17 residues. Germline values: CDR1 SEHNR, CDR2 FQNEAQ (reference sequence). Here the CDR3 DNA reads TGTGCCAGCAGCTTAGAACTAGCGGGGGGGCCCTACAATGAGCAGTTCTTC. Protein sequence: CASSLELAGGPYNEQFF. The whole variable domain, filled in from reference TRBV7-9 and TRBJ2-1, reads DTGVSQNPRHKITKRGQNVTFRCDPISEHNRLYWYRQTLGQGPEFLTYFQNEAQLEKSRLLSDRFSAERPKGSFSTLEIQRTEQGDSAMYLCASSLELAGGPYNEQFFGPGTRLTVL.

The chain joins TRBV6-2 or TRBV6-3 to TRBJ2-7; possibly TRBD2 for D (6 bases). The CDR3 consists of 15 residues. V was cut by 2 bases and J by 1 base, with 12 bases left in between. In germline, CDR1 is MNHEY, CDR2 SVGEGT. The DNA for the CDR3 is TGTGCCAGCAGTTACCAGCCGGGAGTATCCTACGAGCAGTACTTC. Amino acids: CASSYQPGVSYEQYF.

The J gene is TRBJ2-3, the V gene TRBV4-1, with TRBD2 matching over 14 bases. Trimming at V came to 0 bases and at J to 2 bases, leaving 1 base not matched to a gene. The V gene's germline CDR1 is MGHRA and CDR2 YSYEKL. This CDR3 spans 17 amino acids. The CDR3 protein is CASSQEGLAGDTDTQYF. The CDR3 coding sequence is TGCGCCAGCAGCCAAGAGGGACTAGCGGGAGACACAGATACGCAGTATTTT.

This clonotype has just a few counts. V gene TRBV4-3 combines with J gene TRBJ2-1; a weak D match, TRBD2 (5 bases). Germline-derived CDR1 and CDR2 are LGHNA and YSLEER. The ends were cut back, 0 bases at V and 9 bases at J, with 15 bases in the middle. This CDR3 contains 15 residues. The CDR3 coding sequence is TGCGCCAGCAGCCAAGATCCGTGGGAGTGGGCTGAGCAGTTCTTC. Its translation is CASSQDPWEWAEQFF.

J is TRBJ1-1 and V is TRBV28; possible D gene TRBD1, 6 bases. This CDR3 is 14 amino acids long. Germline CDR1 MDHEN, CDR2 SYDVKM. V was cut by 10 bases and J by 1 base, with 16 bases left in between. CDR3 nucleotides: TGTGCCATCAAAAGGGACAATGGGAACACTGAAGCTTTCTTT. Translation gives CAIKRDNGNTEAFF.

The chain has TRBV15 and TRBJ2-7; 7 nucleotides align to TRBD2. In germline, CDR1 is LNHNV, CDR2 YYDKDF (reference sequence). With V trimmed by 1 base and J by 1 base, 7 bases remained unmatched. The CDR3 totals 16 residues. The CDR3, as DNA: TGTGCCACCAGCAGAGTAGGGCTAGCGGCATCCTACGAGCAGTACTTC. This sequence encodes CATSRVGLAASYEQYF.

This clonotype was counted many times. The chain employs TRBV9 and TRBJ1-2; perhaps TRBD1 as D (6 bases). This CDR3 comprises 13 residues. The V end lost 6 bases, the J end lost 3 bases, and 12 bases lay between the germline ends. CDR1 is SGDLS, CDR2 YYNGEE, per germline. CDR3 nucleotides: TGTGCCAGCACCGCGGGGGCGGACTATGGCTACACCTTC. It encodes CASTAGADYGYTF.

This clonotype came up a few times. The chain couples TRBV2 to TRBJ1-4; maybe TRBD1 (6 bases). Trimming took off 4 bases at V and 0 bases at J, with 9 bases between the two ends. The V gene's germline CDR1 is SNHLY and CDR2 FYNNEI. There are 15 residues in the CDR3. CDR3 in DNA: TGTGCCAGCAGTGGACAGGCACCAACTAATGAAAAACTGTTTTTT. This codes for CASSGQAPTNEKLFF.

The chain combines TRBV4-2 with TRBJ2-1; 8 bases are a match to TRBD1. This CDR3 has 17 residues. Trimming removed 0 bases from V and 2 bases from J; junction bases left unmatched: 6. Per the germline V gene, CDR1 is LGHNA and CDR2 is YNFKEQ. The CDR3 DNA reads as TGTGCCAGCAGCCAAGATGGACAGGGTATACCCTACAATGAGCAGTTCTTC. Protein: CASSQDGQGIPYNEQFF.

V usage is TRBV27 and J usage is TRBJ2-3, with D possibly being TRBD2 (5 bases). V lost 2 bases to trimming and J lost 1 base, with 10 bases between them. This CDR3 region has 15 residues. The V gene's germline CDR1 is MNHEY and CDR2 SMNVEV (reference sequence). CDR3 amino acids: CASSLNSGGTDTQYF. The CDR3, as DNA: TGTGCCAGCAGTTTAAACTCCGGGGGCACAGATACGCAGTATTTT.

The table lists this clonotype with a few counts. The rearrangement uses TRBV28 and TRBJ2-7, with D hard to call. Trimming cost V 4 bases and J 6 bases, with 13 bases left between them. Germline V CDR1 and CDR2: MDHEN, SYDVKM. The CDR3 loop spans 13 amino acids. The CDR3 loop reads CASSSRLGAEQYF. The CDR3 nucleotides read TGTGCCAGCAGTTCCCGTCTGGGTGCCGAGCAGTACTTC.

This clonotype was recorded a few times. V and J are TRBV7-6 and TRBJ2-7; tentatively, D is TRBD2 (6 bases). The V and J ends lost 5 bases and 0 bases respectively, with 26 bases between them. CDR1 and CDR2 from the germline V gene are SGHVS and FNYEAQ. The CDR3 extends over 19 amino acids. DNA for the CDR3: TGTGCCAGCAGCCGATGGTTGGGGACTCCTGAGGGGTACTCCTACGAGCAGTACTTC. It encodes CASSRWLGTPEGYSYEQYF.

J is TRBJ1-1 and V is TRBV4-1; D is perhaps TRBD1 (6 bases). There are 15 residues in the CDR3. The germline CDR1 and CDR2 sequences are MGHRA and YSYEKL. The V end was cut by 3 bases, the J end by 7 bases, with 18 bases between. The CDR3 spells CASSQDSRHLFEAFF. The CDR3 DNA follows: TGCGCCAGCAGCCAGGACAGCAGACACCTATTTGAAGCTTTCTTT.

This chain uses TRBV11-2 with TRBJ1-1; 7 bases agree with TRBD1. Germline values: CDR1 SGHAT, CDR2 FQNNGV. With V trimmed by 5 bases and J by 5 bases, 14 bases remained unmatched. The CDR3 loop spans 16 amino acids. CDR3 residues: CASSHFPGQSGTEAFF. In DNA, the CDR3 is TGTGCCAGCAGCCATTTTCCGGGACAGAGTGGTACTGAAGCTTTCTTT. Full variable domain (rest looked up from reference TRBV11-2 and TRBJ1-1): EAGVAQSPRYKIIEKRQSVAFWCNPISGHATLYWYQQILGQGPKLLIQFQNNGVVDDSQLPKDRFSAERLKGVDSTLKIQPAKLEDSAVYLCASSHFPGQSGTEAFFGQGTRLTVV.